These T cell receptor beta chains were read from a single sample in a study of identifying expanded T cells in peripheral blood. The data were produced by immunoSEQ multiplex PCR, yet TCRdb's version contains in-frame clones alone and is incomplete. The sample lists about 74,000 clones; almost 85% were seen once. Source material: blood. The source of these receptors is a person aged 18 to 75 in good health. CDR3s include the opening cysteine and the closing phenylalanine or tryptophan. Each record gives: J gene, clone size, D gene, V gene, CDR3 protein, CDR3 DNA. The D gene is left open where the match is weak. Size is omitted from some rows. Given values are once, few, many or a class for expanded clones.

>TRBJ1-1|once|TRBD1|TRBV7-3
CASSVQGSGTEAFF
TGTGCCAGCAGCGTACAGGGGAGCGGCACTGAAGCTTTCTTT
>TRBJ1-1|-|-|TRBV5-8
CASSLAFF
TGTGCCAGCAGCTTAGCTTTCTTT
>TRBJ2-1|-|TRBD2|TRBV4-2
CASSRGLAGGIEQFF
TGTGCCAGCAGCCGCGGACTAGCGGGAGGGATTGAGCAGTTCTTC
>TRBJ1-2|-|TRBD1|TRBV6-5
CASSYSGQGNYGYTF
TGTGCCAGCAGTTATTCGGGACAGGGGAACTATGGCTACACCTTC
>TRBJ2-1|-|-|TRBV5-4
CASSAIPGPTNEQFF
TGTGCCAGCAGCGCGATCCCGGGACCTACAAATGAGCAGTTCTTC
>TRBJ2-7|-|TRBD1|TRBV27
CASSGQGATEEQYF
TGTGCCAGCAGTGGACAGGGGGCAACAGAAGAGCAGTACTTC
>TRBJ1-4|-|TRBD1|TRBV5-6
CASSFGTPGQRFNEKLFF
TGTGCCAGCAGCTTCGGTACACCGGGACAGAGGTTTAATGAAAAACTGTTTTTT
>TRBJ2-7|-|-|TRBV7-2
CASSSRLDPEYEQYF
TGTGCCAGCAGCTCCAGACTAGACCCAGAATACGAGCAGTACTTC
>TRBJ2-3|-|TRBD2|TRBV4-2
CASSQDNPGGGDTQYF
TGTGCCAGCAGCCAAGATAATCCGGGAGGAGGGGATACGCAGTATTTT
>TRBJ2-3|-|-|TRBV19
CASKIGPSTDTQYF
TGTGCCAGTAAAATAGGGCCCAGCACAGATACGCAGTATTTT
>TRBJ2-7|-|TRBD2|TRBV28
CASSPSLAGGAYEQYF
TGTGCCAGCAGTCCCAGTTTAGCGGGTGGGGCCTACGAGCAGTACTTC
>TRBJ2-3|-|TRBD2|TRBV30
CAWSPRWTSGKTDTQYF
TGTGCCTGGAGTCCTAGATGGACTAGCGGGAAGACAGATACGCAGTATTTT